These 12 T cell receptor beta chains came from one sample sequenced in a study of OX40 agonist ivuxolimab in advanced cancers. Assay used: immunoSEQ multiplex PCR; TCRdb lists only in-frame clones, some missing. The data show about 55,000 clones, almost 90% seen once. Sequenced here: CD4+ or CD8+ T cells sorted from blood, sampled in a trial of the OX40 agonist ivuxolimab. The receptors derive from an adult with an advanced solid tumor such as melanoma, head and neck, liver or kidney cancer.

The chain recombines TRBV4-1 with TRBJ1-3, with no clear D. The CDR3 covers 18 residues. V shed 0 bases and J shed 0 bases, with 15 bases lying between them. Germline lookup yields CDR1 MGHRA and CDR2 YSYEKL. The CDR3 reads CASSQEPTFASSGNTIYF. The CDR3 DNA reads TGCGCCAGCAGCCAAGAACCTACCTTCGCAAGCTCTGGAAACACCATATATTTT.

This chain links TRBV5-6 with TRBJ1-1, with D unclear. V lost 4 bases, J lost 4 bases, and 11 bases lay in between. Germline V gives CDR1 SGHDT, CDR2 YYEEEE. The CDR3 totals 13 residues. For the CDR3, the DNA is TGTGCCAGCAGCCTAGGGCGGGGCACTGAAGCTTTCTTT. Translation gives CASSLGRGTEAFF.

The count of this clone is one. This could be a read error, since a much larger clone is one nucleotide away. J is TRBJ2-7 and V is TRBV5-6, with TRBD1 matching 10 bases. Unmatched junction bases numbered 7, after V lost 4 bases and J lost 0 bases. The CDR3 is made up of 16 amino acids. The germline V gene has CDR1 SGHDT and CDR2 YYEEEE. CDR3 DNA: TGTGCCAGCAGCGGGGCCGGGACAGGGGCCTCCTACGAGCAGTACTTC. It is translated as CASSGAGTGASYEQYF.

The J gene is TRBJ2-1, the V gene TRBV11-2, with 10 positions matching TRBD2. CDR3 length: 15 residues. Germline-derived CDR1 and CDR2 are SGHAT and FQNNGV. The V and J ends lost 10 bases and 2 bases, in that order; junction bases with no gene match: 8. In DNA, the CDR3 is TGTGCCATCAGACATAGCGGGAGGACCTACAATGAGCAGTTCTTC. As protein: CAIRHSGRTYNEQFF.

This CDR3 is CASSTRTGELFF. As DNA, the CDR3 is TGTGCCAGTAGTACCCGGACCGGGGAGCTGTTTTTT. The gene calls are TRBV19 and TRBJ2-2; no firm D call. Germline assignment: CDR1 LNHDA and CDR2 SQIVND (reference sequence). V dropped 4 bases and J dropped 5 bases, with 5 bases sitting between them. The CDR3 loop spans 12 amino acids.

The chain is built from TRBV5-4 and TRBJ2-3; D is perhaps TRBD2 (6 bases). In germline, CDR1 is SGHNT, CDR2 YYREEE (reference sequence). The CDR3 has 16 residues. The V gene lost 3 bases and the J gene lost 2 bases, with 16 bases spanning the gap. CDR3 nucleotides: TGTGCCAGCAGCTCAGGAGGGACTCTGCCCACAGATACGCAGTATTTT. Its translation is CASSSGGTLPTDTQYF.

The chain carries TRBV19 and TRBJ1-5, with 12 nucleotides matching TRBD1. Trimming cost V 4 bases and J 5 bases; bases outside gene matches: 9. Per germline, CDR1 LNHDA and CDR2 SQIVND (reference sequence). The CDR3 loop spans 17 amino acids. The CDR3 DNA follows: TGTGCCAGTAGTAGCCCGACCGGGACAGGGGGCGATCAGCCCCAGCATTTT. Translating gives CASSSPTGTGGDQPQHF.

This clone showed up just once. The chain couples TRBV11-3 to TRBJ2-2, with 11 bases lining up with TRBD1. Trimming cost V 2 bases and J 1 base; bases outside gene matches: 6. Germline CDR1 is SGHNT and CDR2 is YENEEA. This CDR3 spans 18 amino acids. Here the CDR3 reads CASSLSDRGRLNTGELFF. The CDR3 nucleotides read TGTGCCAGCAGCTTATCGGACAGGGGGCGGTTGAACACCGGGGAGCTGTTTTTT.

The V call is TRBV30, the J call TRBJ2-7; D possibly matches TRBD1 or TRBD2 (6 bases each). The CDR3 is made up of 12 amino acids. V was shortened by 4 bases and J by 2 bases, with 9 bases between the two germline ends. Per the germline V gene, CDR1 is GTSNPN and CDR2 is SVGIG (reference sequence). The CDR3 loop reads CAWMEGAYEQYF. Written as DNA, the CDR3 is TGTGCCTGGATGGAGGGGGCCTACGAGCAGTACTTC.

This rearrangement joins TRBV5-1 to TRBJ1-4, with D possibly matching TRBD1 (5 bases). Per germline, CDR1 SGHRS and CDR2 YFSETQ. This CDR3 comprises 13 residues. Trimming took 2 bases from V and 8 from J, leaving 10 bases between them. CDR3 sequence (DNA): TGCGCCAGCAGCTTAGGGGTAGGGGAAAAACTGTTTTTT. Translated: CASSLGVGEKLFF.

The chain links TRBV14 to TRBJ1-1; 9 bases map to TRBD1. The V segment lost 4 bases and the J segment 11 bases; nucleotides outside the gene matches: 5. This CDR3 has 12 amino acids. The germline V gene encodes CDR1 SGHDN and CDR2 FVKESK. CDR3 residues: CASSLGTGKAFF. The CDR3 region has the DNA TGTGCCAGCAGCCTTGGGACAGGGAAGGCTTTCTTT.

This clone was detected a few times. J is TRBJ2-7 and V is TRBV7-9, with 11 nucleotides matching TRBD1. The ends lost 6 bases at V and 9 bases at J; junction bases unmatched: 7. The CDR3 consists of 13 residues. CDR1 and CDR2 (germline): SEHNR, FQNEAQ (reference sequence). CDR3 nucleotide sequence: TGTGCCAGCAGTGTCGGGACAGGGGGTATGCAGTACTTC. Protein sequence: CASSVGTGGMQYF.